These 32 T cell receptor beta chains share one sample of origin, sequenced in a study of T-cell memory formation after mild COVID-19. Using its own MiXCR run on the 5' RACE reads, TCRdb lists one record per CDR3 protein. The sample contains under 550,000 distinct CDR3 sequences, roughly 18% of which appear only once. The sequencing input was PBMCs or a T cell subset sorted from them (not recorded which). These receptors originate from an adult woman who had mild COVID-19 (a few samples of this study predate the infection). Cell type and time point are not known.

This clonotype was found a few times. The chain is built from TRBV5-1 and TRBJ1-1, with TRBD1 matching 7 bases. V dropped 0 bases and J dropped 3; count of bases not matched to a gene: 8. This CDR3 region has 16 residues. The V gene's germline CDR1 is SGHRS and CDR2 YFSETQ. The CDR3 DNA is TGCGCCAGCAGCTTGGTGGCAGGGGGTCGGGACACTGAAGCTTTCTTT. It codes for CASSLVAGGRDTEAFF. The full variable domain, completed using reference TRBV5-1 and TRBJ1-1, is KAGVTQTPRYLIKTRGQQVTLSCSPISGHRSVSWYQQTPGQGLQFLFEYFSETQRNKGNFPGRFSGRQFSNSRSEMNVSTLELGDSALYLCASSLVAGGRDTEAFFGQGTRLTVV.

J is TRBJ1-5 and V is TRBV5-8; TRBD1 aligns across 7 bases. Unmatched junction bases numbered 14, after V lost 4 bases and J lost 4 bases. The CDR3 consists of 17 residues. Per the germline V gene, CDR1 is SGHTS and CDR2 is YDEGEE. The DNA of the CDR3 is TGTGCCAGCAGCGCTGGGCAAAGGGACAGACTAAATCAGCCCCAGCATTTT. Translating gives CASSAGQRDRLNQPQHF.

The chain uses TRBV20-1 and TRBJ2-5, with 11 bases identical to TRBD2. The V and J ends lost 0 bases and 1 base, in that order; junction bases with no gene match: 7. The CDR3 totals 17 residues. In germline, CDR1 is DFQATT, CDR2 SNEGSKA (reference sequence). This CDR3 reads CSARDMLAGGLQETQYF. CDR3 coding DNA: TGCAGTGCTAGAGATATGCTAGCGGGAGGCCTCCAAGAGACCCAGTACTTC.

Concerning this clonotype: In this CDR3 the conserved last residue, phenylalanine or tryptophan, is missing, so a read error is likely. This chain joins TRBV5-1 and TRBJ2-3; D is uncertain. The V end was cut by 4 bases, the J end by 4 bases, with 13 bases between. Germline lookup yields CDR1 SGHRS and CDR2 YFSETQ. The CDR3 consists of 14 residues. DNA for the CDR3: TGCGCCAGCAGCCAGTATGATGGAGCAGATACGCAGTATTAT. This translates into CASSQYDGADTQYY.

This clonotype has a handful of counts. The chain uses TRBV5-1 and TRBJ2-3, with D perhaps matching TRBD2 (5 bases). Germline assignment: CDR1 SGHRS and CDR2 YFSETQ. The CDR3 runs to 15 residues. V lost 0 bases, J lost 8 bases, and 16 bases lay in between. CDR3 nucleotides: TGCGCCAGCAGCTTGGATGCCGGGAACTCCGGTACGCAGTATTTT. This translates into CASSLDAGNSGTQYF.

This clonotype appeared a few times. The chain has TRBV7-9 and TRBJ1-5, with 7 bases matching TRBD1. CDR3 length: 14 residues. The germline CDR1 and CDR2 sequences are SEHNR and FQNEAQ (reference sequence). J was trimmed by 9 bases and V by 6 bases; bases with no gene match: 11. The CDR3 spells CASSPDRALGPQHF. The DNA for the CDR3 is TGTGCCAGCAGTCCCGACAGGGCCCTCGGGCCCCAGCATTTT.

The table lists this clonotype with a few counts. The rearrangement joins TRBV21-1 to TRBJ2-7; TRBD1, the table's D call, lacks a check against the DNA. TRBV21-1 is described as a pseudogene. The CDR3 is 18 residues long. As DNA, the CDR3 is TGTGCCAGCAGCCCCCCTCATTTGCTGGACAGGGACGCCTACGAGCAGTACTTC. It encodes CASSPPHLLDRDAYEQYF.

This clonotype was seen many times. The junction differs from germline at one of its ends, possibly a read error. J is TRBJ2-3 and V is TRBV5-1; 11 bases map to TRBD1. Germline V gene sequence: CDR1 SGHRS, CDR2 YFSETQ. The CDR3 spans 15 residues. DNA of the CDR3: TGTGCCAGCAGCTTGGGACAGGGGGGGACAGATACGCAGTATTTT. Protein product: CASSLGQGGTDTQYF.

This clonotype turned up a few times. V is TRBV6-5 and J is TRBJ2-1; TRBD2 aligns across 10 bases. The V gene's germline CDR1 is MNHEY and CDR2 SVGAGI. The J segment lost 7 bases and the V segment lost 10 bases, leaving 16 bases of the junction unmatched. The CDR3 is made up of 16 amino acids. The CDR3 DNA sequence: TGTGCCACCTCTGGCCCCCGCGTAGCGGGGGGAAATGAGCAGTTCTTC. Amino acids: CATSGPRVAGGNEQFF.

This clonotype was counted only a few times. CDR3 loop: CASSPDRLYEQYF. The CDR3 coding sequence is TGTGCCAGCAGCCCGGACAGGCTGTACGAGCAGTACTTC. This chain connects TRBV27 to TRBJ2-7; 7 bases are shared with TRBD1. The V gene's germline CDR1 is MNHEY and CDR2 SMNVEV (reference sequence). Losses at the gene ends were 6 bases for V and 4 bases for J; bases not matched to a gene: 6. The CDR3 spans 13 residues.

This chain uses TRBV9 with TRBJ2-3; no clear D gene. This CDR3 has 14 amino acids. Germline V gene data show CDR1 as SGDLS and CDR2 as YYNGEE. Trimming removed 2 bases from V and 0 bases from J, with 7 bases in between. CDR3 in amino acids: CASSVYSSTDTQYF. CDR3 sequence (DNA): TGTGCCAGCAGCGTTTACTCTAGCACAGATACGCAGTATTTT.

This clonotype was counted a few times. The chain joins TRBV27 to TRBJ2-7; TRBD2 matches 11 bases. J gave up 3 bases and V 3 bases, and 10 bases lay outside the gene matches. The CDR3 length is 17 residues. Germline-derived CDR1 and CDR2 are MNHEY and SMNVEV (reference sequence). The CDR3 region has the DNA TGTGCCAGCAGTTTCTCTCCTGTAGGGACTAGCGGCTACGAGCAGTACTTC. Its translation: CASSFSPVGTSGYEQYF.

The chain joins TRBV29-1 to TRBJ1-2; weak D call: TRBD1 (6 bases). There are 14 residues in the CDR3. Germline loops: CDR1 SQVTM, CDR2 ANQGSEA. Trimming took off 7 bases at V and 0 bases at J, with 15 bases between the two ends. CDR3 protein: CSATGTPSNYGYTF. CDR3 nucleotides: TGCAGCGCAACCGGGACACCTTCTAACTATGGCTACACCTTC. Based on the CDR3 plus reference TRBV29-1 and TRBJ1-2, the full variable domain is SAVISQKPSRDICQRGTSLTIQCQVDSQVTMMFWYRQQPGQSLTLIATANQGSEATYESGFVIDKFPISRPNLTFSTLTVSNMSPEDSSIYLCSATGTPSNYGYTFGSGTRLTVV.

This clonotype was recorded a few times. The chain has TRBV7-9 and TRBJ2-1; TRBD2 agrees at 10 bases. The CDR3 consists of 15 residues. V shed 5 bases and J 9 bases; nucleotides not matched to a gene: 10. Germline V gene sequence: CDR1 SEHNR, CDR2 FQNEAQ (reference sequence). CDR3: CASSKLAGLQSEQFF. DNA of the CDR3: TGTGCCAGCAGCAAACTAGCGGGGTTGCAAAGTGAGCAGTTCTTC.

The chain recombines TRBV6-5 with TRBJ1-2; D ambiguous. This CDR3 region has 16 residues. Germline CDR1 reads MNHEY; CDR2 reads SVGAGI. V dropped 0 bases and J dropped 4 bases, with 15 bases sitting between them. The CDR3 is CASSYSIWGSVYGYTF. DNA of the CDR3: TGTGCCAGCAGTTACTCGATCTGGGGAAGCGTCTATGGCTACACCTTC.

The chain recombines TRBV7-8 with TRBJ1-1; unclear D gene. The CDR3 is 15 amino acids. Germline V lookup: CDR1 SGHVS, CDR2 FQNEAQ. V lost 5 bases and J 3 bases, leaving 16 bases between the germline ends. CDR3 residues: CASSPRQPADTEAFF. CDR3 in DNA: TGTGCCAGCAGCCCGAGACAACCCGCTGACACTGAAGCTTTCTTT.

This chain uses TRBV5-1 with TRBJ2-1, with TRBD2 as a possible D gene (6 bases). The CDR3 loop spans 14 amino acids. The V gene's germline CDR1 is SGHRS and CDR2 YFSETQ. Trimming pared 2 bases from V and 9 bases from J, leaving 15 bases between. The CDR3 here is CASSFQTRDSEQFF. The CDR3 DNA follows: TGCGCCAGCAGCTTCCAAACTCGGGACTCTGAGCAGTTCTTC.

The genes are TRBV5-6 and TRBJ2-7, with TRBD2 as a possible D gene (7 bases). From germline, CDR1 is SGHDT and CDR2 YYEEEE. V lost 3 bases and J lost 4, with 20 bases in between. The CDR3 has 16 amino acids. Here the CDR3 reads CASSSGADGLVYEQYF. The CDR3 DNA is TGTGCCAGCAGCTCAGGGGCCGACGGACTAGTATACGAGCAGTACTTC.

The chain joins TRBV4-3 to TRBJ2-4; TRBD2 matches 8 bases. V lost 1 base to trimming and J lost 1 base; unmatched junction nucleotides: 21. The germline V gene has CDR1 LGHNA and CDR2 YSLEER. The CDR3 consists of 22 residues. The CDR3, as DNA: TGCGCCAGCAGCCAAGGAAGGCTCTCGCGGGAGGAAGTTATAGGGGCCAAAAACATTCAGTACTTC. Residues: CASSQGRLSREEVIGAKNIQYF.

The sample holds a few counts of this clonotype. The V gene is TRBV5-1, the J gene TRBJ1-5; D ambiguous. The length of the CDR3 is 14 residues. Germline V gives CDR1 SGHRS, CDR2 YFSETQ. Trimming removed 0 bases at V and 2 bases at J, with 6 bases between. CDR3 nucleotides: TGCGCCAGCAGCTTGGGACCGGGCAATCAGCCCCAGCATTTT. This encodes CASSLGPGNQPQHF.

This clonotype has just a few counts. The chain couples TRBV4-3 to TRBJ2-5, with 9 bases fitting TRBD2. With V trimmed by 0 bases and J by 4 bases, 6 bases remained unmatched. CDR1 and CDR2 from the germline V gene are LGHNA and YSLEER. The CDR3 is 16 amino acids. CDR3 protein: CASSQDRAGGGETQYF. The CDR3 DNA follows: TGCGCCAGCAGCCAAGATCGGGCGGGAGGGGGAGAGACCCAGTACTTC.

This sequence joins TRBV6-2 or TRBV6-3 and TRBJ2-1; TRBD2 matches 11 bases. The CDR3 loop spans 16 amino acids. Trimming at V came to 6 bases and at J to 7 bases, leaving 11 bases not matched to a gene. Germline values: CDR1 MNHEY, CDR2 SVGEGT. The CDR3 DNA is TGTGCCAGCAGCCGACTCCCCACTAGCGGGAGAAATGAGCAGTTCTTC. It encodes CASSRLPTSGRNEQFF.

The chain recombines TRBV19 with TRBJ2-7; possible D gene TRBD1, 6 bases. V lost 4 bases and J lost 0, with 22 bases in between. Looked up from germline, CDR1 is LNHDA and CDR2 is SQIVND (reference sequence). This CDR3 has 18 residues. CDR3 amino acids: CASSTTHPDRRSSYEQYF. The CDR3 DNA is TGTGCCAGTAGTACTACCCATCCGGACAGAAGGTCCTCCTACGAGCAGTACTTC. The variable domain in full, completed from reference TRBV19 and TRBJ2-7, reads DGGITQSPKYLFRKEGQNVTLSCEQNLNHDAMYWYRQDPGQGLRLIYYSQIVNDFQKGDIAEGYSVSREKKESFPLTVTSAQKNPTAFYLCASSTTHPDRRSSYEQYFGPGTRLTVT.

The rearrangement links TRBV10-3 to TRBJ2-6, with 8 positions matching TRBD1. V shed 4 bases, J shed 2 bases, and the junction held 1 base outside the gene matches. The CDR3 runs to 15 residues. Per germline, CDR1 ENHRY and CDR2 SYGVKD. In DNA, the CDR3 is TGTGCCATCAGTGCAGGGGGCGCTGGGGCCAACGTCCTGACTTTC. This encodes CAISAGGAGANVLTF.

This chain connects TRBV15 to TRBJ2-7; 11 bases map to TRBD2. This CDR3 spans 15 amino acids. Germline V gene data show CDR1 as LNHNV and CDR2 as YYDKDF (reference sequence). J was trimmed by 4 bases and V by 6 bases; bases with no gene match: 8. DNA for the CDR3: TGTGCCACCAGGGCTCATAGCGGGGGGGGTTACGAGCAGTACTTC. Translating gives CATRAHSGGGYEQYF. Variable domain in full (rest from reference TRBV15 and TRBJ2-7): DAMVIQNPRYQVTQFGKPVTLSCSQTLNHNVMYWYQQKSSQAPKLLFHYYDKDFNNEADTPDNFQSRRPNTSFCFLDIRSPGLGDTAMYLCATRAHSGGGYEQYFGPGTRLTVT.

The CDR3 DNA follows: TGTGCCAGCAGTTTAAGTTTAGGGACGGACAATCAGCCCCAGCATTTT. Translating gives CASSLSLGTDNQPQHF. This rearrangement joins TRBV12-3 or TRBV12-4 to TRBJ1-5; D perhaps matches TRBD1 (5 bases). Trimming took off 2 bases at V and 3 bases at J, with 14 bases between the two ends. This CDR3 is built from 16 residues.

In its sample, this clonotype was seen a few times. The chain has TRBV20-1 and TRBJ2-5, with 8 bases lining up with TRBD1. The CDR3 is 14 residues long. Per germline, CDR1 DFQATT and CDR2 SNEGSKA (reference sequence). Trimming cost V 5 bases and J 5 bases; bases outside gene matches: 10. CDR3 protein: CSAPRQGTPETQYF. CDR3 in DNA: TGCAGTGCTCCTCGACAGGGGACTCCCGAGACCCAGTACTTC.

The gene calls are TRBV6-5 and TRBJ1-5; D unresolved. The V and J ends lost 4 bases and 5 bases respectively, with 15 bases between them. Germline-derived CDR1 and CDR2 are MNHEY and SVGAGI. The CDR3 extends over 15 amino acids. The DNA for the CDR3 is TGTGCCAGCAGTTCTGGACTCTCATCGGATCAGCCCCAGCATTTT. Protein sequence: CASSSGLSSDQPQHF.

A few counts support this clonotype. The chain has TRBV7-2 and TRBJ2-7, with 10 nucleotides matching TRBD2. Germline V gene data show CDR1 as SGHTA and CDR2 as FQGNSA. This CDR3 is built from 15 residues. V lost 2 bases, J lost 7 bases, and 8 bases stayed unmatched. CDR3 region: CASSLRTSGTGEQYF. The CDR3 DNA reads TGTGCCAGCAGCTTACGAACTAGCGGGACGGGGGAGCAGTACTTC.

The chain joins TRBV9 to TRBJ2-5; D possibly corresponds to TRBD2 (5 bases). The CDR3 totals 14 residues. V was trimmed by 4 bases and J by 9 bases, leaving 19 bases between them. CDR1 and CDR2 from the germline V gene are SGDLS and YYNGEE. The CDR3 is CASSQADGPVAQYF. The CDR3 nucleotides read TGTGCCAGCAGCCAAGCGGACGGTCCAGTGGCCCAGTACTTC.

The chain has TRBV5-1 and TRBJ2-2, with 8 bases matching TRBD2. The CDR3 is 15 residues long. Germline lookup yields CDR1 SGHRS and CDR2 YFSETQ. Trimming cost V 4 bases and J 3 bases; bases outside gene matches: 5. The CDR3 protein is CASSGAGVDTGELFF. In DNA form, the CDR3 reads TGCGCCAGCAGCGGAGCGGGAGTCGACACCGGGGAGCTGTTTTTT.

The V gene is TRBV18, the J gene TRBJ2-1, with D possibly being TRBD2 (5 bases). Germline lookup yields CDR1 KGHSH and CDR2 LQKENI. Trimming took 1 base from V and 3 from J, leaving 10 bases between them. The CDR3 has 15 amino acids. The CDR3, as DNA: TGTGCCAGCTCACCACTCTGGGAGAACTACAATGAGCAGTTCTTC. Encoded protein: CASSPLWENYNEQFF.